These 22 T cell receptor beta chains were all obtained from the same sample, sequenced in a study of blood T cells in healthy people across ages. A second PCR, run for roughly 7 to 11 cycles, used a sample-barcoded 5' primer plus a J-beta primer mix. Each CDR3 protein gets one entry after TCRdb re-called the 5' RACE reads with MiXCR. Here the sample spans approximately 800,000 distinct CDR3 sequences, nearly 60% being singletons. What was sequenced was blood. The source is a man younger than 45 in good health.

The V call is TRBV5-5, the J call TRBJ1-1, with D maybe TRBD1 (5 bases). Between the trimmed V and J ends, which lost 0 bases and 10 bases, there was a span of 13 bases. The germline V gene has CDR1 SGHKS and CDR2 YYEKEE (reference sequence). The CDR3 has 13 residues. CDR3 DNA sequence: TGTGCCAGCAGCTTGGGAGTGGGGGGGGGAGCTTTCTTT. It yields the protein CASSLGVGGGAFF.

The CDR3 loop is CSARRDTLRGNTEAFF. Written as DNA, the CDR3 is TGCAGTGCTAGAAGGGATACCTTGCGGGGAAACACTGAAGCTTTCTTT. The gene calls are TRBV20-1 and TRBJ1-1; D gene ambiguous. Germline V gene sequence: CDR1 DFQATT, CDR2 SNEGSKA (reference sequence). V shed 2 bases and J shed 2 bases, with 18 bases lying between them. The CDR3 is 16 amino acids.

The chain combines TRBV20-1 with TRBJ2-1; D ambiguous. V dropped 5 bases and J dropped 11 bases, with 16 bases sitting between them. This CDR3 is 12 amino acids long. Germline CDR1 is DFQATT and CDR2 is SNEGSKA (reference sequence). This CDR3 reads CSARPSVQKQFF. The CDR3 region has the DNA TGCAGTGCTCGACCCTCAGTTCAGAAGCAGTTCTTC.

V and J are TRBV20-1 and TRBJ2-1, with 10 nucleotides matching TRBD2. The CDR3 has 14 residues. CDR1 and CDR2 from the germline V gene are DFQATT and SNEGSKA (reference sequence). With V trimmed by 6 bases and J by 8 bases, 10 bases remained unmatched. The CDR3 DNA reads TGCAGTGCCGAGACTAGCGGGCTTTGGGATGAGCAGTTCTTC. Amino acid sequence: CSAETSGLWDEQFF.

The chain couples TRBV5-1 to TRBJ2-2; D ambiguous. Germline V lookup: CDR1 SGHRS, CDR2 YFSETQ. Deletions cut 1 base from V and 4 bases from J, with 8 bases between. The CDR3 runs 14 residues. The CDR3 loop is CASSLTVGTGELFF. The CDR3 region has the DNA TGCGCCAGCAGCTTGACAGTAGGCACCGGGGAGCTGTTTTTT.

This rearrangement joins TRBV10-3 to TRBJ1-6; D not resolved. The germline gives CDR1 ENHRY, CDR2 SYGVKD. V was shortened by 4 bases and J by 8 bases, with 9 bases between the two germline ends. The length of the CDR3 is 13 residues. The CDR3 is CAISGRSDSPLHF. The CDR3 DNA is TGTGCCATCAGTGGAAGAAGTGATTCACCCCTCCACTTT.

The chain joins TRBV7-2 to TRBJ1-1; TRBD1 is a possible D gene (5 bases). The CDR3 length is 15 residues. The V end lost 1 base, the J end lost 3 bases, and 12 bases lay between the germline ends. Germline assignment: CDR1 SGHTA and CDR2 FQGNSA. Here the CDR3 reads CASSLVGGGDTEAFF. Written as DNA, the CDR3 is TGTGCCAGCAGCTTAGTTGGGGGTGGGGACACTGAAGCTTTCTTT.

The CDR3 coding sequence is TGTGCCAGCAGTGCAGGATACAAAAACATTCAGTACTTC. The encoded protein is CASSAGYKNIQYF. The chain has TRBV27 and TRBJ2-4; no firm D call. Trimming pared 5 bases from V and 3 bases from J, leaving 8 bases between. Germline V CDR1 and CDR2: MNHEY, SMNVEV (reference sequence). This CDR3 region has 13 residues.

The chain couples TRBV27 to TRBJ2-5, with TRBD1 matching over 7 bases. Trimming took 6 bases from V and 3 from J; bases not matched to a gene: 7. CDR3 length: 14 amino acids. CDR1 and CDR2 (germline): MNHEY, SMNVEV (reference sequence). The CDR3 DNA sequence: TGTGCCAGCAGGGGCAGGGGGAATAAAGAGACCCAGTACTTC. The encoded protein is CASRGRGNKETQYF.

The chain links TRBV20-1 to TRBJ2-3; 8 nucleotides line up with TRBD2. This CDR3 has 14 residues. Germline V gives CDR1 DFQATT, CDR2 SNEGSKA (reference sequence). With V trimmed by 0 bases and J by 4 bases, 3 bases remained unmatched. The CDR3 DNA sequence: TGCAGTGCTAGAGATGGAGCGGGAGCAGATACGCAGTATTTT. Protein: CSARDGAGADTQYF.

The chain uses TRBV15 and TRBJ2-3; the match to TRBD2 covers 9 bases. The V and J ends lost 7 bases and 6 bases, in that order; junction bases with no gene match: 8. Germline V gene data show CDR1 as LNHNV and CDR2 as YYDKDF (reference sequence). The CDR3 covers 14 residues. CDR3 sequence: CATNRGGAKDTQYF. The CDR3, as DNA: TGTGCCACCAACCGCGGGGGGGCGAAGGATACGCAGTATTTT.

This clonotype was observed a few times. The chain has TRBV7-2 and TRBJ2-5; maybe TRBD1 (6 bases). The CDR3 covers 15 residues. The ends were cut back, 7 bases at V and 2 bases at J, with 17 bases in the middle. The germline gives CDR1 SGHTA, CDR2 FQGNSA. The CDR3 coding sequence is TGTGCCAGCAACCAACCCCAACAGGGACAAGAGACCCAGTACTTC. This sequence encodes CASNQPQQGQETQYF.

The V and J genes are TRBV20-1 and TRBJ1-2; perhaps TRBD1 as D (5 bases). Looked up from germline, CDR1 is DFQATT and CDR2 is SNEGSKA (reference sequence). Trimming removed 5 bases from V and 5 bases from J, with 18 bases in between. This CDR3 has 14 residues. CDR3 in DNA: TGCAGTGCTGTCGGGACCGGGGCTACGTATGGCTACACCTTC. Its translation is CSAVGTGATYGYTF.

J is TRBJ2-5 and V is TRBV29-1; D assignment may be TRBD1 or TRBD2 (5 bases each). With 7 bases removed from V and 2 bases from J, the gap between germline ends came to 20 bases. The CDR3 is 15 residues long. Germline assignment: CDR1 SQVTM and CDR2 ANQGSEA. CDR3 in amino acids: CSALARGEPQETQYF. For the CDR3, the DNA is TGCAGCGCGTTGGCCCGGGGCGAACCTCAAGAGACCCAGTACTTC.

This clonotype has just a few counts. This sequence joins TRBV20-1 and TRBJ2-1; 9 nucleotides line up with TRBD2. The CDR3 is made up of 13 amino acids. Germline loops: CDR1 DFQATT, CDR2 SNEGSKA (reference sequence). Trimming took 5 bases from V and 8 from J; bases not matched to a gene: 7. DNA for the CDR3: TGCAGTGCTTCGGGACTAGCAGTCGATGAGCAGTTCTTC. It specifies CSASGLAVDEQFF.

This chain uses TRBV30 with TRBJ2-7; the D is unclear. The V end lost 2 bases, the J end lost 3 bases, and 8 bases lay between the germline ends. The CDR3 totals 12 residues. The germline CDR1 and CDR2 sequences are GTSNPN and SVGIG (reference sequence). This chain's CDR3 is CAWSLRYYEQYF. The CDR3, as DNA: TGTGCCTGGAGTTTAAGGTACTACGAGCAGTACTTC.

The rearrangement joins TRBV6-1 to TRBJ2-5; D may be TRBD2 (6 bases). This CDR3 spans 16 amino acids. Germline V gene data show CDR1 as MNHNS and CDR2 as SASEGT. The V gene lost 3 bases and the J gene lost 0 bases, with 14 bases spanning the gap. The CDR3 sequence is CASSDGGAGHQETQYF. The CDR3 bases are TGTGCCAGCAGTGACGGAGGGGCGGGGCACCAAGAGACCCAGTACTTC.

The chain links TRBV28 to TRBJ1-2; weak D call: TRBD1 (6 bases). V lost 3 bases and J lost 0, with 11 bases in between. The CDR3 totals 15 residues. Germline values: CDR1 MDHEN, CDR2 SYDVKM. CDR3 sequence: CASSLVQGPNYGYTF. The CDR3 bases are TGTGCCAGCAGTTTGGTGCAGGGGCCTAACTATGGCTACACCTTC.

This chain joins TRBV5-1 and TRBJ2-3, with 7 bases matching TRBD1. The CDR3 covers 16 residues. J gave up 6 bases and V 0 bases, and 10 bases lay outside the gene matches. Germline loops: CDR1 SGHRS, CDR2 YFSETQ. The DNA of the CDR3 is TGCGCCAGCAGCTTGGAAACACAGGGGTCCGGGGATACGCAGTATTTT. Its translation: CASSLETQGSGDTQYF.

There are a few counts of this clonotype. This CDR3 is CATTLYPGAPRETQYF. The CDR3 DNA reads TGTGCCACCACCTTGTACCCGGGGGCGCCGAGGGAGACCCAGTACTTC. The rearrangement joins TRBV15 to TRBJ2-5; D may be TRBD1 or TRBD2 (6 bases each). The CDR3 contains 16 residues. Germline V lookup: CDR1 LNHNV, CDR2 YYDKDF (reference sequence). Trimming removed 7 bases from V and 5 bases from J, with 23 bases in between.

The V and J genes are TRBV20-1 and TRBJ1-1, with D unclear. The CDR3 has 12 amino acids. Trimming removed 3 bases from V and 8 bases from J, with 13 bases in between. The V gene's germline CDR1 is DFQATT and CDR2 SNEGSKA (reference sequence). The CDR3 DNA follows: TGCAGTGCTAGTCCGGGTGGAGTCGAAGCTTTCTTT. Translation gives CSASPGGVEAFF.

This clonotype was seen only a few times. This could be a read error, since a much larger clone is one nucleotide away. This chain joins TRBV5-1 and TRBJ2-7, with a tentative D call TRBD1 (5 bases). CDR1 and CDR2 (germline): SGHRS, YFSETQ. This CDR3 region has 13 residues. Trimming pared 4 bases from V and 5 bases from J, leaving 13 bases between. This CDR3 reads CASSPQGMNEQYF. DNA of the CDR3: TGCGCCAGCAGCCCCCAGGGTATGAACGAGCAGTACTTC.